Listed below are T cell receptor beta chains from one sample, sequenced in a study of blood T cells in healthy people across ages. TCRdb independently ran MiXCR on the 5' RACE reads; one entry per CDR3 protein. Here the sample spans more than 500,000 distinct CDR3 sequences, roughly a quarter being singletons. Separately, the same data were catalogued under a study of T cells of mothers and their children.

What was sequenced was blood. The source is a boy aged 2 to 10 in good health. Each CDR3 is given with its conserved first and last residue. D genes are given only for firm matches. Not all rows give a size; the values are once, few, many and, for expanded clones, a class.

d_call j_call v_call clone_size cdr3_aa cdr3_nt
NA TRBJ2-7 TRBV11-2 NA CASSLGANYEQYF TGTGCCAGCAGCTTAGGGGCAAACTACGAGCAGTACTTC
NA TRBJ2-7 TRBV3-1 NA CASSQVSYRVSALYEQYF TGTGCCAGCAGCCAAGTTTCCTATCGGGTTAGCGCACTCTACGAGCAGTACTTC
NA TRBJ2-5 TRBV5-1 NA CASSFRPTYQETQYF TGCGCCAGCAGCTTTAGGCCTACGTACCAAGAGACCCAGTACTTC
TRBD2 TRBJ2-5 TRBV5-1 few CASSLTSGGPQETQYF TGCGCCAGCAGCTTGACTAGCGGGGGACCCCAAGAGACCCAGTACTTC
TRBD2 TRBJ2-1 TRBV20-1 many CSARAAGDSSNEQFF TGCAGTGCTAGAGCGGCGGGAGACAGTAGCAATGAGCAGTTCTTC
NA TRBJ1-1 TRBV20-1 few CSASHREAFF TGCAGTGCTAGCCACAGGGAAGCTTTCTTT
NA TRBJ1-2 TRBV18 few CASSPEGGYGYTF TGTGCCAGCTCACCAGAGGGGGGATATGGCTACACCTTC
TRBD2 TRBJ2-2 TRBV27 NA CAIGGGAFGTGELFF TGTGCCATCGGCGGGGGGGCCTTTGGCACCGGGGAGCTGTTTTTT
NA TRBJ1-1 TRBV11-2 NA CASSQISPVKKFKGVHTEAFF TGTGCCAGCAGCCAAATATCTCCGGTGAAGAAATTCAAAGGGGTGCACACTGAAGCTTTCTTT
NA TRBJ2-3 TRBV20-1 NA CSAPRGAGPPDTQYF TGCAGTGCCCCGAGAGGGGCAGGGCCGCCAGATACGCAGTATTTT
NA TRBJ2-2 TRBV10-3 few CAISDGSGRTGELFF TGTGCCATCAGTGACGGCAGTGGGCGCACCGGGGAGCTGTTTTTT
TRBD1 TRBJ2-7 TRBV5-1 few CASSPGDRGREQYF TGCGCCAGCAGCCCTGGGGACAGGGGGCGCGAGCAGTACTTC
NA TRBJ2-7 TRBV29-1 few CSVARQHTPYEQYF TGCAGCGTTGCCCGACAGCATACACCCTACGAGCAGTACTTC
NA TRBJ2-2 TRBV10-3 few CAIWDNGGELFF TGTGCCATATGGGACAACGGGGGGGAGCTGTTTTTT
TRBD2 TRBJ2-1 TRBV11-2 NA CASSLDGTSGPYNEQFF TGTGCCAGCAGCTTAGATGGGACTAGCGGACCCTACAATGAGCAGTTCTTC
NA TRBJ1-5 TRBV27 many CASSPRQGNQPQHF TGTGCCAGCAGTCCCCGACAGGGCAATCAGCCCCAGCATTTT
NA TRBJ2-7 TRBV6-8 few CARVWGAHYEQYF TGTGCCAGGGTTTGGGGGGCTCATTACGAGCAGTACTTC
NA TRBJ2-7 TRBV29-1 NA CSAGGEQGLAYEQYF TGCAGCGCTGGGGGGGAGCAGGGGCTAGCCTACGAGCAGTACTTC
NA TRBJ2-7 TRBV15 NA CATSRDVRATGQYF TGTGCCACCAGCAGAGATGTCAGGGCAACTGGGCAGTACTTC
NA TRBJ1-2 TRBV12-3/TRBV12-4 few CASARTRGSGYTF TGTGCCAGCGCTCGTACCAGGGGTAGCGGCTACACCTTC
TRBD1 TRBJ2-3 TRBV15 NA CATSRGGGTGGADTQYF TGTGCCACCAGCAGGGGAGGGGGGACAGGGGGCGCAGATACGCAGTATTTT
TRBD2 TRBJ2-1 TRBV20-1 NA CSASSGRSYNEQFF TGCAGTGCTAGTAGCGGGAGGTCCTACAATGAGCAGTTCTTC
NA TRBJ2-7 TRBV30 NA CAWSGYYEQYF TGTGCCTGGAGTGGCTACTACGAGCAGTACTTC